Listed below are T cell receptor beta chains from one sample, sequenced in a study of OX40 agonist ivuxolimab in advanced cancers. Libraries were prepared by immunoSEQ multiplex PCR; TCRdb keeps only in-frame clonotypes and omits some of them. Of tens of thousands of clones listed, approximately 90% are singletons. The starting material was CD4+ or CD8+ T cells sorted from blood, obtained in a trial of the OX40 agonist ivuxolimab. These receptors all come from an adult with an advanced solid tumor such as melanoma, head and neck, liver or kidney cancer. The CDR3 runs from the conserved cysteine through the conserved F or W. The order of the fields is V gene, clone size, J gene, D gene, CDR3 protein, CDR3 DNA. D genes are given only for firm matches. Where a row states a size, it is once, few, many or the class of an expanded clone; other rows omit it.

>TRBV27|.|TRBJ2-7|.
CASSLIAPEEGSSYEQYF
TGTGCCAGCAGTTTAATTGCTCCCGAGGAGGGATCCAGTTACGAGCAGTACTTC
>TRBV5-1|.|TRBJ2-2|TRBD1
CASSLVRGRTGELFF
TGCGCCAGCAGCTTGGTCAGGGGGCGCACCGGGGAGCTGTTTTTT
>TRBV6-5|.|TRBJ2-5|TRBD1
CASSSGQGLKTQYF
TGTGCCAGCAGTTCCGGACAGGGCCTGAAGACCCAGTACTTC
>TRBV7-2|.|TRBJ2-6|.
CASSLGGLFSGANVLTF
TGTGCCAGCAGCTTAGGGGGGCTCTTCTCTGGGGCCAACGTCCTGACTTTC
>TRBV5-1|.|TRBJ2-4|TRBD1
CASSLRAGGENIQYF
TGCGCCAGCAGCTTGAGGGCAGGGGGCGAAAACATTCAGTACTTC
>TRBV7-9|.|TRBJ2-7|.
CASSPSPTYEQYF
TGTGCCAGCAGCCCGTCACCCACCTACGAGCAGTACTTC
>TRBV27|.|TRBJ2-7|.
CASSLVFPAYEQYF
TGTGCCAGCAGTTTGGTTTTTCCCGCCTACGAGCAGTACTTC
>TRBV19|.|TRBJ1-1|TRBD1
CASRTGGQTEAFF
TGTGCCTCAAGGACAGGGGGACAGACTGAAGCTTTCTTT
>TRBV15|few|TRBJ1-1|.
CATGDGQNTEAFF
TGTGCCACCGGGGACGGTCAGAACACTGAAGCTTTCTTT
>TRBV5-1|.|TRBJ2-5|.
CASSLAQETQYF
TGCGCCAGCAGCCTAGCACAAGAGACCCAGTACTTC
>TRBV4-1|.|TRBJ2-7|.
CASSLDRTYEQYF
TGCGCCAGCAGCCTGGACAGAACCTACGAGCAGTACTTC
>TRBV2|.|TRBJ2-3|TRBD2
CASRWGSSGGAVDTQYF
TGTGCCAGCAGATGGGGGTCCAGCGGGGGGGCCGTAGATACGCAGTATTTT
>TRBV28|few|TRBJ2-3|TRBD2
CASSHPPLADTDTQYF
TGTGCCAGCAGTCACCCTCCACTAGCGGACACAGATACGCAGTATTTT
>TRBV21-1|.|TRBJ1-5|.
CASSKTQEPNQPQHF
TGTGCCAGCAGCAAGACCCAGGAGCCTAATCAGCCCCAGCATTTT
>TRBV30|.|TRBJ1-2|.
CAWSVGEDYGYTF
TGTGCCTGGAGTGTAGGGGAAGACTATGGCTACACCTTC
>TRBV27|.|TRBJ2-7|.
CASSSSFGYEQYF
TGTGCCAGCAGTTCTAGTTTTGGCTACGAGCAGTACTTC
>TRBV7-9|once|TRBJ2-7|TRBD2
CASSFGGERWYEQYF
TGTGCCAGCAGCTTTGGGGGGGAGAGATGGTACGAGCAGTACTTC
>TRBV4-1|.|TRBJ2-5|TRBD1
CASRHRGQGQETQYF
TGCGCCAGCCGGCACCGGGGACAGGGGCAAGAGACCCAGTACTTC
>TRBV10-3|.|TRBJ2-7|TRBD2
CAIGEGYEQYF
TGTGCCATCGGGGAGGGGTACGAGCAGTACTTC
>TRBV5-1|.|TRBJ1-2|.
CASSSDTGNGYTF
TGCGCCAGCAGCTCTGATACGGGAAACGGCTACACCTTC
>TRBV27|.|TRBJ2-2|.
CASSLLGLRNTGELFF
TGTGCCAGCAGTTTATTAGGACTGAGGAACACCGGGGAGCTGTTTTTT